Only a few counts were recorded for the clone carrying this T cell receptor beta chain. Its antigen is undetermined. Sequencing relied on a cDNA template that was reverse transcribed from extracted RNA. TCRdb's table, derived via immunoSEQ multiplex PCR, lists solely in-frame clones and lacks some. The repertoire holds 200,000 or so clones, with roughly three fifths as singletons. Germline V CDR1 and CDR2: MNHEY, SMNVEV (reference sequence). The CDR3 is made up of 14 amino acids. V was cut by 6 bases and J by 4 bases, with 16 bases left in between. The data derive from a study of CD8+ T cells in alopecia areata. Findings and caveats of the study: In lesional scalp, particularly from alopecia totalis/universalis, clonality was higher than in normal scalp. Sequenced scalp T cells also include alphabeta T cells resident in normal skin. Compared with mice, patients displayed less clear TCR sharing, possibly for HLA-related reasons.

Investigators sorted PBMCs to obtain both CD4+ and CD8+ T cells. The receptor's source is a human donor in good health. The chain carries TRBV27 and TRBJ2-7, with a tentative D call TRBD2 (7 bases). The specimen was CD8+ T cells sorted from blood. CDR3 DNA: TGTGCCAGCAGAGCCGCGGGGGCGTTGTACGAGCAGTACTTC. Protein sequence: CASRAAGALYEQYF.